This T cell receptor (beta chain) was sequenced for a study of cytomegalovirus exposure and HLA in healthy donors (dated by TCRdb to 2016 to 2017). Regarding the research as a whole: According to an earlier analysis of 587 of the donors, 150 million to 200 million T cells yielded approximately 120 million unique TCR beta sequences and around 280 Gb of sequence data. An early release that covered fewer than 750 HLA-typed donors contained around 300 gigabases of sequencing data and 80 million or so unique TCR sequences. Among the approximately 430 genotyped donors, around 81% belonged to the genetic ancestry cluster associated with self-reported Caucasian donors. The study was designed to test whether signatures of past pathogen exposure could be identified by cataloging public T cell receptors. The study used immunosequencing to profile the T cell repertoires of 670 or so subjects and linked those repertoires to cytomegalovirus serostatus. Besides the first cohort of under 700 subjects, a separate validation cohort made up of over 95 different subjects was used. High-throughput TCR immunosequencing, statistical association of individual TCRs with disease status, and machine learning were combined to predict cytomegalovirus infection status. To study patterns of TCR occurrence, a later analysis re-analyzed previously published TCR beta repertoires from around 660 donors and added high-resolution HLA genotyping. The later analysis used no new phenotypic data to find candidate immune exposures, relying instead on TCR beta sequences and their occurrence across donors. To decide whether each TCR beta V gene segment behaved as functional or pseudogenic, an earlier analysis of fewer than 750 of the donors relied on high-throughput TCR beta sequencing. Donor age, sex, ethnicity and CMV serostatus were compiled together with the repertoire data. A later genetic analysis used genome-wide SNP genotypes for about 60% of the 666 donors, treating that subset as a discovery cohort. All discovery cohort repertoires had been generated using a single sequencing platform. HLA typing covered class I and class II loci at four-digit resolution. The number of typed donors differed by locus: about 620-640 for A, B, C, DRB1 and DQB1; some 540 for DQA1; 606 for DPA1; and 400 to 480 for DPB1. Because of strong linkage in the cohort, roughly five DR-DQ haplotypes were treated as single units for association and clustering. Across under 500 genotyped donors of the cohort, an average of approximately 240,000 unique TCR beta nucleotide sequences per donor were sequenced, and 15% to 20% of those sequences were non-productive.

Spanning cysteine to phenylalanine, the CDR3 consists of 15 amino acids. The retained sequence is limited to the CDR3, 45 bases, with the frame set at the first base. Sequences MGHRA (CDR1) and YSYEKL (CDR2) are obtained from the germline V gene. V lost 3 bases and J lost 0 bases, and the count of bases not matched to a germline gene is 2. Results the study describes overall, beyond this receptor: An earlier analysis of approximately 500 of the donors showed that most TCR beta V segments appeared in productive rearrangements either about 87% or about 30% of the time, which broadly matched IMGT annotations. Some IMGT-functional V segments, including TRBV6-2 and TRBV6-3, could not be distinguished by the 87-base-pair reads and were therefore excluded. Three of the identified cytomegalovirus-associated TCR beta chains were confirmed in vitro to be specific for cytomegalovirus antigens. A later analysis associated 15,000 to 20,000 TCR beta sequences with specific HLA alleles at a false discovery rate of 0.05. CMV serostatus was the only immune exposure information available for the cohort. A later analysis found that HLA-associated TCR beta chains were more clonally expanded and had lower generation probabilities than equally common non-associated chains. Cytomegalovirus status was reported to be diagnosed by the classifier with high specificity and sensitivity in both the original and validation cohorts. In a later genetic analysis, a missense DCLRE1C variant was associated with V-gene and J-gene trimming of TCR beta chains, and the association was replicated in an independent cohort. A later analysis found that TCR association rates varied across HLA loci, with DRB1 alleles showing the most associated TCRs and HLA-C alleles the fewest. A further reported finding was that TCR beta sequences accurately predicted the HLA-A and HLA-B alleles for most subjects in the first cohort. According to the authors, the approach could potentially be generalized to other disease states and immunological phenotypes. Because HLA typing was missing for some donors at each locus, association tests included only the typed subset. A cluster of highly shared sequence variants was judged likely to represent a technical artifact of the sequencing pipeline. According to a later genetic analysis, donors in an Asian-associated ancestry cluster had fewer N-insertions in productive TCRs than the approximately 710-donor mean. Roughly uniform sequencing depth across donors was assumed in presence/absence analyses, although this assumption may not hold. In the study, 164 TCR beta chains were listed as associated with cytomegalovirus. A later analysis reported that several top co-occurrence clusters appeared linked to parvovirus B19, influenza, CMV and Epstein-Barr virus. A later analysis found that most CMV-associated TCR beta chains appeared HLA-restricted, with HLA associations seemingly driven largely by CMV exposure. Correlated functional status among segregating V segments might be attributable to linkage disequilibrium, but an unknown experimental factor could not be ruled out. In this cohort, only TCR beta chains were sequenced, and detectable features were limited by the absence of alpha or paired-chain data. When HLA alleles, especially DR and DQ, strongly co-occurred, TCR associations were difficult to assign to individual alleles. Because counts were too low, about 18 rarely observed V segments, including chromosome 9 orphons, were excluded from the earlier analysis of around 590 of the donors. While some public TCRs were present in many individuals, most TCR sequences turned up only very rarely across donors.

The cohort was made up of 666 healthy bone marrow donors. Cohort members were all nominally healthy when sampled, although unrecorded immune exposures were likely present. The donor tested CMV seronegative and was one of the 352 seronegative cohort members. A peripheral blood sample was provided by each donor, and peripheral blood mononuclear cells were used for TCR beta sequencing. Genomic DNA was extracted from the blood cell samples with the Qiagen DNeasy Blood Extraction Kit. This clone was counted a few times. No antigen is known for it. Base qualities are not provided; no much larger clone lies one nucleotide away. Receptor amplification or capture employed the immunoSEQ multiplex PCR assay. The multiplex PCR relied on a mix of 60 forward primers for TCR Vbeta segments and 13 reverse primers for TCR Jbeta segments. The CDR3 region of rearranged TCR beta genes was amplified from genomic DNA with a multiplex PCR assay. The Illumina HiSeq System was used to sequence the amplified TCR beta libraries as 87-base-pair reads. In the paper's pipeline: Across the 640 or so repertoires, a later analysis counted tens of millions of unique TCR beta chains, roughly 11 million of which were shared by at least two donors. Raw reads were error-corrected and collapsed into unique sequences by a nearest-neighbor algorithm in which closely related sequences were merged to remove PCR and sequencing errors. V, D and J gene segments were assigned by aligning CDR3 sequences to IMGT reference sequences. For a sequence to be retained, at least a six-nucleotide match to both a V gene segment and a J gene segment was required. A rearrangement was called productive if the CDR3 had no stop codons and remained in frame with V and J, and every other rearrangement was called non-productive. CDR3 was defined according to IMGT convention as the region running from the second conserved V-encoded cysteine to the conserved J-encoded phenylalanine. The earlier analysis of some 540 of the donors excluded any sequence lacking an unambiguous match to a single V gene segment. In an earlier analysis of 587 of the donors, a V segment was called functional when productive rearrangements were above 56.7%, and segregating when the standard deviation between donors exceeded 5%. A statistical classification framework was built for diagnosing cytomegalovirus status from the catalog of TCR beta chain sequences. In a later analysis, TCR nucleotide sequences were compared against IMGT/GENE-DB human TR gene sequences so that V and J genes could be assigned. Using the TCRdist pipeline, a later analysis assigned CDR3 sequences along with most-parsimonious VDJ recombination scenarios. A later analysis defined each TCR beta chain by its CDR3 amino acid sequence plus V-gene family, and excluded reads lacking a unique V-gene family. As a way to deal with suspected cross-contamination and a sequencing artifact, a later analysis dropped nearly 600 nucleotide sequences that were highly shared and had low generation probability. A later analysis calculated a clonal expansion index for each public chain from normalized within-repertoire ranks of inferred template counts. In a later analysis, generation probabilities were computed using a VDJ recombination model fitted to out-of-frame rearrangements, and the results were checked against IGoR. Hypergeometric tests were used in a later analysis to score TCR-TCR, TCR-HLA and TCR-CMV co-occurrence, with a repertoire-size bias correction applied to the TCR pairs. To estimate false discovery rates, a later analysis permuted the HLA or CMV assignments 20 times. In a later analysis, co-occurring TCRs were grouped with DBSCAN, and TCRdist sequence similarity was added when clustering was performed within HLA-allele-positive subsets. For co-occurrence clustering, repertoires with fewer than 30,000 or more than 120,000 public chains were excluded, along with five or six repertoires with anomalous nucleotide sharing. Entries here come from immuneACCESS through TCRdb and include only in-frame sequences with V and J called. Some clones fail to appear in such tables; in the studies checked, an unresolved V gene covers under half of the shortfall, and the cause of the remainder is unknown. The V and J calls and the clone size are those of that table, but D and trimming were determined from the DNA. The sample table shows over 200,000 clones, and approximately 82% are seen once. 0.55% to 0.7% of the sample is held by the ten biggest clonotypes.

This sequence uses TRBV4-1 and TRBJ2-3; 8 bases in the junction line up with TRBD1. This clonotype was sampled from a woman aged 40 to 49 in good health and CMV-seronegative. The sequenced sample was PBMCs. The nucleotide sequence is given as TGCGCCAGCAGCCAGGGGACAGGCAGCACAGATACGCAGTATTTT. This gives the protein CASSQGTGSTDTQYF.